Listed here are 5 T cell receptor beta chains from one sample, sequenced in a study of control samples from healthy donors and cancer patients. Using immunoSEQ multiplex PCR, the repertoire was profiled, and TCRdb retains in-frame clones only, with some absent. The data show 160,000 or so clones, approximately 93% seen once. The sample was blood. The receptor source for this set is a man between 50 and 59 years old in good health.

V gene TRBV21-1 combines with J gene TRBJ2-2. TRBV21-1 is shown as a pseudogene. The CDR3 length is 18 residues. The CDR3 nucleotides read TGTGCCAGCAGCTGTACGGAGAAGGTAGGGCGGAACACCGGGGAGCTGTTTTTT. It is translated as CASSCTEKVGRNTGELFF.

The rearrangement joins TRBV11-2 to TRBJ2-3; D is perhaps TRBD1 (6 bases). The germline gives CDR1 SGHAT, CDR2 FQNNGV. The CDR3 has 16 amino acids. V lost 1 base to trimming and J lost 1 base, with 12 bases between them. The CDR3: CASSLGPGQRTDTQYF. DNA for the CDR3: TGTGCCAGCAGCTTAGGCCCGGGACAACGCACAGATACGCAGTATTTT.

The chain uses TRBV11-2 and TRBJ2-1; 10 positions match TRBD1. The CDR3 has 15 residues. The V segment lost 5 bases and the J segment 4 bases; nucleotides outside the gene matches: 5. CDR1 SGHAT and CDR2 FQNNGV come from the germline V gene. The CDR3 nucleotides are TGTGCCAGCAGCCTGGACAGGGGGGAGTACAATGAGCAGTTCTTC. Translated: CASSLDRGEYNEQFF.

The chain recombines TRBV9 with TRBJ2-1; 10 bases map to TRBD1. The CDR3 runs to 15 residues. Germline V gene sequence: CDR1 SGDLS, CDR2 YYNGEE. V was pared by 3 bases and J by 6 bases, with 6 bases of the junction left unmatched. The CDR3 sequence: CASSARDRGFNEQFF. The CDR3 coding sequence is TGTGCCAGCAGCGCCCGGGACAGGGGTTTCAATGAGCAGTTCTTC.

V and J are TRBV5-1 and TRBJ2-3; no clear D. Trimming shortened V by 5 bases and J by 0 bases, and 7 bases separated the two germline ends. CDR3 length: 13 amino acids. Germline V gene data show CDR1 as SGHRS and CDR2 as YFSETQ. The CDR3 DNA reads TGCGCCAGCAGTCAAGCAAGCACAGATACGCAGTATTTT. Translation gives CASSQASTDTQYF.